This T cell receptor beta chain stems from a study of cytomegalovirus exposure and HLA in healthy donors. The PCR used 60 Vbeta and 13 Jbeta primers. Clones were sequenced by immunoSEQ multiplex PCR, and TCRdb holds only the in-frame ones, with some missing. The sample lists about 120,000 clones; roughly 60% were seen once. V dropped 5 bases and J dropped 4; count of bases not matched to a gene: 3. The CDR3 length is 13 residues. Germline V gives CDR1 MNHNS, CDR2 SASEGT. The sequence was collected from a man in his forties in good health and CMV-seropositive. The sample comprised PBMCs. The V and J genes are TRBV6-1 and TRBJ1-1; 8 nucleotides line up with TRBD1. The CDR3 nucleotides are TGTGCCAGCAGTTCAACAGGGGGCACTGAAGCTTTCTTT. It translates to CASSSTGGTEAFF.